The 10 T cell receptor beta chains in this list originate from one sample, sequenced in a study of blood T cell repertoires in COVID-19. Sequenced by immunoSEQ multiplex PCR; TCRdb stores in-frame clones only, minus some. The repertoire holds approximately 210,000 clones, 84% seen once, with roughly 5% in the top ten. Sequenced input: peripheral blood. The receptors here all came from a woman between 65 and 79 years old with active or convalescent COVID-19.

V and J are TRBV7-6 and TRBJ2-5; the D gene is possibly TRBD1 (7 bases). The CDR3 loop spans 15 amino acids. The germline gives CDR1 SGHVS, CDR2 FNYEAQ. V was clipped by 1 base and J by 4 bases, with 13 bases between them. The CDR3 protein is CASSLVSRGVETQYF. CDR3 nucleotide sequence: TGTGCCAGCAGCTTAGTCAGCAGGGGGGTAGAGACCCAGTACTTC.

The DNA of the CDR3 is TGTGCCAGCAGCTTGGGGGGGACAGGAAAAACCTATGGCTACACCTTC. This gives the protein CASSLGGTGKTYGYTF. The chain links TRBV5-5 to TRBJ1-2; 8 bases are a match to TRBD1. Looked up from germline, CDR1 is SGHKS and CDR2 is YYEKEE (reference sequence). The J segment lost 4 bases and the V segment lost 0 bases, leaving 8 bases of the junction unmatched. The CDR3 has 16 residues.

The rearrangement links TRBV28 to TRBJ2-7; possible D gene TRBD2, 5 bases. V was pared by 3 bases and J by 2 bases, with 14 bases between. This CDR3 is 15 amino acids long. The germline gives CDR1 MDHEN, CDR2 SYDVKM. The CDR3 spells CASSFGGGPPYEQYF. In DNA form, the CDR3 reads TGTGCCAGCAGTTTTGGCGGAGGACCTCCCTACGAGCAGTACTTC.

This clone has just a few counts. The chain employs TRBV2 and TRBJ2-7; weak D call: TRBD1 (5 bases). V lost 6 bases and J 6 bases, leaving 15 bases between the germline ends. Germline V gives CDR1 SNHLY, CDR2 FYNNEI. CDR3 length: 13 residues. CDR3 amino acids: CASSANQGFEQYF. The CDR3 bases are TGTGCCAGCAGCGCTAATCAGGGCTTCGAGCAGTACTTC.

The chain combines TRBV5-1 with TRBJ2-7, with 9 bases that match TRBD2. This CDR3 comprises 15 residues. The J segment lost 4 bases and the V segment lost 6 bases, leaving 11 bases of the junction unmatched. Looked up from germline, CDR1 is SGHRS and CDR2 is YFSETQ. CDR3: CASNGVAGVGYEQYF. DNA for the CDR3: TGCGCCAGCAACGGAGTAGCGGGAGTTGGTTACGAGCAGTACTTC.

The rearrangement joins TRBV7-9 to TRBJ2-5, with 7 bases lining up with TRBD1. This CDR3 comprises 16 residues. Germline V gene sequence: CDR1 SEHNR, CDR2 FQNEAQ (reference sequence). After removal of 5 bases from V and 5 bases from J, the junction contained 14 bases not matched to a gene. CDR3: CASSRRWTGAVETQYF. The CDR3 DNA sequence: TGTGCCAGCAGCAGGCGCTGGACAGGCGCCGTCGAGACCCAGTACTTC.

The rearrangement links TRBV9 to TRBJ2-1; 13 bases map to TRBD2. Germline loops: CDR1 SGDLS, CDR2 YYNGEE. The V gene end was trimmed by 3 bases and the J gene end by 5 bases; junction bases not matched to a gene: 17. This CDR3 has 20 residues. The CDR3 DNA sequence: TGTGCCAGCAGCGCGCGGGGTGGGGATCCTACTAGCGGGAGGGACAATGAGCAGTTCTTC. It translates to CASSARGGDPTSGRDNEQFF.

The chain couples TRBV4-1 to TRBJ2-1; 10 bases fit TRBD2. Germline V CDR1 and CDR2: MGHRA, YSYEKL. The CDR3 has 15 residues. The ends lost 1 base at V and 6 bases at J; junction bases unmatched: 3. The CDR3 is CASSQGLAGINEQFF. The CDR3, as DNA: TGCGCCAGCAGCCAAGGACTAGCGGGTATCAATGAGCAGTTCTTC.

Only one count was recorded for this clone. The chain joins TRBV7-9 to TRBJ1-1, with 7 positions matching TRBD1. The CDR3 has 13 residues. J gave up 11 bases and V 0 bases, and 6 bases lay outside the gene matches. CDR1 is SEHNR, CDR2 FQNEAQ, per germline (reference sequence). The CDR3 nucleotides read TGTGCCAGCAGCTTAGCGACAGGGCTGGAGGCTTTCTTT. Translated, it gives CASSLATGLEAFF.

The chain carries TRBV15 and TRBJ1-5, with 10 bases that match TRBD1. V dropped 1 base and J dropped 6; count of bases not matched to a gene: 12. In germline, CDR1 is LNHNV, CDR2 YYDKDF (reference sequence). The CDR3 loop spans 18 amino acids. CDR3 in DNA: TGTGCCACCAGCAGAGGAGGGACGGCGAGACAGGGGGCTCAGCCCCAGCATTTT. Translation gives CATSRGGTARQGAQPQHF.